These 14 T cell receptor beta chains originate from one sample sequenced in a study of human versus mouse CDR3 diversity and MHC coevolution. Sequencing used immunoSEQ multiplex PCR; TCRdb keeps in-frame clones, though not all of them. The sample carries about 80,000 clones, around 93% recorded once. The sample consisted of naive CD4+ T cells from blood. Regarding subset: CD45RO-negative CD62L-positive naive CD4 T cells. The receptors here all came from a person aged 30-69 years in good health.

The rearrangement links TRBV14 to TRBJ1-1; D is undetermined. The CDR3 runs to 13 residues. V lost 2 bases and J 4 bases, leaving 8 bases between the germline ends. From germline, CDR1 is SGHDN and CDR2 FVKESK. CDR3 loop: CASSQQVGTEAFF. In nucleotides, the CDR3 is TGTGCCAGCAGCCAACAGGTTGGCACTGAAGCTTTCTTT.

The chain recombines TRBV27 with TRBJ1-1; a possible D gene is TRBD1 (5 bases). In germline, CDR1 is MNHEY, CDR2 SMNVEV (reference sequence). The CDR3 contains 14 residues. V dropped 2 bases and J dropped 9 bases, with 16 bases sitting between them. The CDR3 reads CASSLGTGTAKAFF. CDR3 nucleotides: TGTGCCAGCAGTTTAGGGACCGGGACTGCCAAAGCTTTCTTT.

The chain has TRBV7-9 and TRBJ1-4, with D perhaps matching TRBD1 (6 bases). Germline lookup yields CDR1 SEHNR and CDR2 FQNEAQ (reference sequence). The CDR3 is made up of 15 amino acids. Trimming took off 6 bases at V and 4 bases at J, with 15 bases between the two ends. The CDR3 bases are TGTGCCAGCAGTTCCCGGGGCAGGGGTAATGAAAAACTGTTTTTT. Protein sequence: CASSSRGRGNEKLFF. The full variable domain, completed using reference TRBV7-9 and TRBJ1-4, is DTGVSQNPRHKITKRGQNVTFRCDPISEHNRLYWYRQTLGQGPEFLTYFQNEAQLEKSRLLSDRFSAERPKGSFSTLEIQRTEQGDSAMYLCASSSRGRGNEKLFFGSGTQLSVL.

The chain joins TRBV5-1 to TRBJ2-2, with D possibly matching TRBD1 (6 bases). Looked up from germline, CDR1 is SGHRS and CDR2 is YFSETQ. The V end was cut by 2 bases, the J end by 4 bases, with 9 bases between. The CDR3 loop spans 14 amino acids. The CDR3 DNA sequence: TGCGCCAGCAGCTTACAGGGTGGCACCGGGGAGCTGTTTTTT. This encodes CASSLQGGTGELFF.

The J gene is TRBJ1-1, the V gene TRBV6-5; 9 nucleotides agree with TRBD1. The V and J ends lost 5 bases and 7 bases, in that order; junction bases with no gene match: 11. The length of the CDR3 is 15 residues. The germline V gene encodes CDR1 MNHEY and CDR2 SVGAGI. CDR3 sequence: CASSPPADRGVEAFF. The CDR3, as DNA: TGTGCCAGCAGTCCCCCAGCCGACAGGGGGGTTGAAGCTTTCTTT.

This chain joins TRBV30 and TRBJ2-3; TRBD2 aligns across 13 bases. The length of the CDR3 is 16 residues. The trim removed 4 bases at V and 1 base at J, leaving 5 bases unmatched. Germline V gives CDR1 GTSNPN, CDR2 SVGIG (reference sequence). The DNA of the CDR3 is TGTGCCTGGAAAAGGGGACTAGCGGGGCGCACAGATACGCAGTATTTT. It codes for CAWKRGLAGRTDTQYF.

V usage is TRBV18 and J usage is TRBJ2-1; weak D call: TRBD1 (5 bases). Germline CDR1 KGHSH, CDR2 LQKENI. The CDR3 has 16 amino acids. V was clipped by 1 base and J by 0 bases, with 10 bases between them. CDR3 in amino acids: CASSPLDSISYNEQFF. CDR3 DNA: TGTGCCAGCTCACCACTTGACAGCATCTCCTACAATGAGCAGTTCTTC.

CDR3 residues: CASRGLQGYTEAFF. Here the CDR3 DNA reads TGTGCCAGCAGGGGATTACAGGGTTACACTGAAGCTTTCTTT. The rearrangement uses TRBV6-1 and TRBJ1-1, with D possibly being TRBD1 (6 bases). CDR1 and CDR2 from the germline V gene are MNHNS and SASEGT. This CDR3 is 14 amino acids long. Between the trimmed V and J ends, which lost 6 bases and 3 bases, there was a span of 14 bases.

V gene TRBV6-5 combines with J gene TRBJ2-3, with D tentatively TRBD1 (5 bases). The germline V and J ends were trimmed by 2 bases and 4 bases, with 10 bases remaining between them. CDR3 length equals 14 residues. Looked up from germline, CDR1 is MNHEY and CDR2 is SVGAGI. The CDR3 DNA sequence: TGTGCCAGCAGTTACGCAGGGATCCCAGATACGCAGTATTTT. Residues: CASSYAGIPDTQYF.

The chain joins TRBV18 to TRBJ2-5, with D maybe TRBD1 (6 bases). The J call may be wrong; the DNA end is better matched by TRBJ2-7. Germline-derived CDR1 and CDR2 are KGHSH and LQKENI. The CDR3 runs 20 residues. The DNA of the CDR3 is TGTGCCAGCTCACCACCGAGGTGGCAGGGGATTCGCGGAACCTCCTACGAGCAGTACTTC. The encoded protein is CASSPPRWQGIRGTSYEQYF.

V and J are TRBV6-5 and TRBJ2-2, with 10 positions matching TRBD2. In germline, CDR1 is MNHEY, CDR2 SVGAGI. The CDR3 runs 14 residues. With V trimmed by 6 bases and J by 6 bases, 4 bases remained unmatched. DNA of the CDR3: TGTGCCAGCAGACGACTAGCGGGCGCCGGGGAGCTGTTTTTT. Amino acid sequence: CASRRLAGAGELFF.

The rearrangement uses TRBV28 and TRBJ2-7, with 8 bases lining up with TRBD1. Germline V CDR1 and CDR2: MDHEN, SYDVKM. Trimming removed 6 bases from V and 7 bases from J; junction bases left unmatched: 8. The CDR3 runs 13 residues. CDR3 loop: CASSSGQVYEQYF. The CDR3 nucleotides read TGTGCCAGCAGCTCGGGACAGGTTTATGAGCAGTACTTC.

The V call is TRBV29-1, the J call TRBJ2-5, with 11 nucleotides matching TRBD2. The V and J ends lost 5 bases and 4 bases, in that order; junction bases with no gene match: 6. Germline CDR1 and CDR2: SQVTM and ANQGSEA. The CDR3 totals 14 residues. CDR3 amino acids: CSVFVAGGGETQYF. The CDR3 DNA reads as TGCAGCGTTTTCGTAGCGGGAGGGGGAGAGACCCAGTACTTC.

This chain connects TRBV1 to TRBJ2-1; the table's D call of TRBD2 was not tested on the DNA. TRBV1 corresponds to a pseudogene. This CDR3 is built from 14 residues. The CDR3 sequence: CTSSQARRAHEQFF. As DNA, the CDR3 is TGCACCAGCAGCCAAGCCAGGAGGGCCCATGAGCAGTTCTTC.